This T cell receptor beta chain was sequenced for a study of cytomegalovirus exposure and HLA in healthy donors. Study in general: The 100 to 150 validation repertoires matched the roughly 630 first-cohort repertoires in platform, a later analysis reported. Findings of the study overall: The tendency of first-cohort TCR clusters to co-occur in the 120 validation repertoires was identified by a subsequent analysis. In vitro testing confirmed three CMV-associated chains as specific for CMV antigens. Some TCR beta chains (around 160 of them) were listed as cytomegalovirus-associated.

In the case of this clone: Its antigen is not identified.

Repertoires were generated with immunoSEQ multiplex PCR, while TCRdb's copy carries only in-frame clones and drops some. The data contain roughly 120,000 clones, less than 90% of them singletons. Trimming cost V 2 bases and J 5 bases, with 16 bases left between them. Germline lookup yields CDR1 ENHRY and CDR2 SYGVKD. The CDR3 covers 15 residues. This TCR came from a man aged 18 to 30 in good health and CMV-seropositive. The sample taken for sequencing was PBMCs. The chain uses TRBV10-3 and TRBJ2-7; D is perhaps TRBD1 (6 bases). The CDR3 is CAISERSGDRNEQYF. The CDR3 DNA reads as TGTGCCATCAGTGAGAGGTCAGGGGATCGCAACGAGCAGTACTTC.